This note documents a single TCR beta chain sequence. V dropped 3 bases and J dropped 2; count of bases not matched to a gene: 7. This CDR3 spans 15 amino acids. CDR1 is SGHAT and CDR2 is FQNNGV in the germline V gene. 13 Jbeta primers and 60 Vbeta primers were used for the PCR. Libraries were prepared by immunoSEQ multiplex PCR; TCRdb keeps only in-frame clonotypes and omits some of them. The sample includes approximately 120,000 clones, over 60% of them seen just once. This entry belongs to a study of cytomegalovirus exposure and HLA in healthy donors. The receptor was derived from a man in his thirties or forties in good health and CMV-seronegative. V gene TRBV11-2 combines with J gene TRBJ2-7; 7 bases match TRBD1. Sequenced: PBMCs. CDR3 in amino acids: CASSLETTGTYEQYF. The CDR3, as DNA: TGTGCCAGCAGCTTGGAGACGACAGGGACCTACGAGCAGTACTTC.